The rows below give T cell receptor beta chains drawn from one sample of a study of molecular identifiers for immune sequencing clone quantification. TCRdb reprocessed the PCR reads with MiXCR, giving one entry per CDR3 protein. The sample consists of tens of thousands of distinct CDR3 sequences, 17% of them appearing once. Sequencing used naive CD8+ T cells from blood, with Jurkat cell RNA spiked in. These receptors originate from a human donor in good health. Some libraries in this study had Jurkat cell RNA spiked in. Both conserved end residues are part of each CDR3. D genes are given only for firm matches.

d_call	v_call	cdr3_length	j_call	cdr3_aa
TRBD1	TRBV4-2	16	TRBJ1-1	CASSQDGQGKNTEAFF
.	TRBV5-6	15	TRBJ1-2	CASSPPDGNFYGYTF
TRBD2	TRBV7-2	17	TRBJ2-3	CASSPRLAGVSTDTQYF
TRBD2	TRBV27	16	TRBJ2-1	CASSLSLGTRRSEQFF
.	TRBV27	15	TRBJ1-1	CASSHVANLDTEAFF
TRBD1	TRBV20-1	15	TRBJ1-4	CSARSQGVIYEKLFF
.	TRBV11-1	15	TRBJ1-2	CASSELDGKNYGYTF
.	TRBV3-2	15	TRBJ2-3	CASIPCGPPADTQYF
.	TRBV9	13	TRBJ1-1	CASSVGSGTQAFF
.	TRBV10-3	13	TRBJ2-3	CATSGDSTDTQYF
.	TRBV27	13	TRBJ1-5	CASSFSLYQPQHF
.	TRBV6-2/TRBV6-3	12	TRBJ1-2	CASTGGNYGYTF
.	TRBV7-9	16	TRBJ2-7	CASSFSAGGPAYEQYF
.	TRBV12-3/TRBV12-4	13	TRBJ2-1	CASGASSYNEQFF
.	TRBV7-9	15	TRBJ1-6	CASSLDLQGSSPLHF
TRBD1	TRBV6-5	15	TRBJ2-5	CASSPTDREDETQYF